This TCR beta chain is drawn from a study of Ad26.COV2.S vaccination and SARS-CoV-2 variants. The CDR3 totals 15 residues. From germline, CDR1 is MNHEY and CDR2 SMNVEV (reference sequence). Trimming took off 3 bases at V and 3 bases at J, with 15 bases between the two ends. The sample's treatment: 15 to 20 received Ad26.COV2.S at low or high dose, single or two shots; 5 received placebo; per-sample allocation not given. Collection of the samples took place on day 63 after the first injection of vaccine or placebo. The vaccine delivered Wuhan-strain SARS-CoV-2 spike through an Ad26 vector. Regarding the study as a whole: TCR breadth and depth analyses may have underestimated total T cell responses. For non-spike TCRs, breadth in vaccine recipients resembled that in placebo recipients.

Concerning this clone itself: Its antigen is still unknown.

Sequencing used immunoSEQ multiplex PCR; TCRdb keeps in-frame clones, though not all of them. The data contain around 420,000 clones, 88% of them singletons. This material consisted of peripheral blood, taken in a trial of Ad26.COV2.S vaccine versus placebo. The V and J genes are TRBV27 and TRBJ2-7, with D unclear. This sequence was found in a person aged 18 to 65 who received the Ad26.COV2.S COVID-19 vaccine or a placebo. The CDR3 nucleotides read TGTGCCAGCAGTTTCCGGACGCTACCGGTCTACGAGCAGTACTTC. Its protein is CASSFRTLPVYEQYF.